Listed below are T cell receptor beta chains from one sample, sequenced in a study of T cell changes during pregnancy in multiple sclerosis. TCRdb's copy holds only in-frame clones and misses some; the assay was immunoSEQ multiplex PCR. The data contain some 90,000 clones, 80% to 95% of them singletons. Sequenced here: peripheral blood, sampled in the first trimester of pregnancy. These receptors were taken from a female donor with multiple sclerosis, enrolled in a pregnancy study. CDR3s include the opening cysteine and the closing phenylalanine or tryptophan. D genes are given only for firm matches. Part of the rows lack a size; the others show once, few, many or a class for expanded clones.

cdr3_aa,cdr3_nt,j_call,clone_size,v_call,d_call,cdr3_length
CASSLSASGVSSYEQYF,TGTGCCAGCAGTTTATCCGCTAGCGGAGTGAGCTCCTACGAGCAGTACTTC,TRBJ2-7,once,TRBV28,TRBD2,17
CAISEEGQGLSIYEQYF,TGTGCCATCAGTGAAGAGGGACAGGGACTATCAATCTACGAGCAGTACTTC,TRBJ2-7,-,TRBV10-3,TRBD1,17
CASSIQGNEQFF,TGTGCCAGTAGTATCCAGGGCAATGAGCAGTTCTTC,TRBJ2-1,-,TRBV19,-,12
CASGTGHNTEAFF,TGCGCCAGCGGGACGGGACACAACACTGAAGCTTTCTTT,TRBJ1-1,-,TRBV5-1,-,13
CASSLVTSGTYEQYF,TGTGCCAGCAGCTTAGTAACTAGCGGGACCTACGAGCAGTACTTC,TRBJ2-7,-,TRBV7-2,TRBD2,15
CASSQSRIQGFHSRAGELFF,TGCGCCAGCAGTCAATCGCGCATCCAAGGTTTCCATTCCCGGGCCGGGGAGCTGTTTTTT,TRBJ2-2,-,TRBV23-1,-,20
CASERTGGTSEQFF,TGTGCCAGCGAGAGGACCGGGGGTACCAGTGAGCAGTTCTTC,TRBJ2-1,-,TRBV6-1,-,14
CASVPTGWGAYEQYF,TGTGCCAGCGTTCCGACAGGGTGGGGGGCCTACGAGCAGTACTTC,TRBJ2-7,-,TRBV27,-,15
CASRRGVTSGTLEQYF,TGTGCCAGCAGGCGGGGGGTGACTAGCGGGACGCTCGAGCAGTACTTC,TRBJ2-7,-,TRBV28,TRBD2,16
CASSMGTGTYGYTF,TGTGCCAGTAGTATGGGGACAGGGACCTATGGCTACACCTTC,TRBJ1-2,-,TRBV19,TRBD1,14
CASSVLAGGLSTDTQYF,TGTGCCAGCAGCGTCTTGGCGGGAGGGCTAAGCACAGATACGCAGTATTTT,TRBJ2-3,-,TRBV5-6,TRBD2,17
CASSLFASGDEQYF,TGCGCCAGCAGCTTGTTCGCCTCAGGGGACGAGCAGTACTTC,TRBJ2-7,once,TRBV5-1,-,14
CAIRGNTEAFF,TGTGCCATAAGGGGGAACACTGAAGCTTTCTTT,TRBJ1-1,-,TRBV28,-,11